This T cell receptor beta chain was identified in a study of graft-versus-host responses after intestinal transplantation. Study summary: Induction using anti-thymocyte globulin, followed by tacrolimus and steroids for about 3 years, was given to all recipients.

This clone was counted only a few times. The antigen is unknown. TCRdb's table, derived via immunoSEQ multiplex PCR, lists solely in-frame clones and lacks some. The sample holds approximately 88,000 clones; almost 90% are singletons and the top ten take less than 0.12%. The V end lost 0 bases, the J end lost 8 bases, and 14 bases lay between the germline ends. The CDR3 totals 14 residues. Germline V CDR1 and CDR2: SGHDT, YYEEEE. The sequencing here drew on unstimulated CD4+ T cells sorted from spleen or lymph node cells, taken before intestinal transplant. This sequence was found in a human donor who received an intestinal transplant. The chain couples TRBV5-6 to TRBJ1-2, with D hard to call. The CDR3 region has the DNA TGTGCCAGCAGCTTGGATGCCAGGTCTCCCGGCTACACCTTC. Protein sequence: CASSLDARSPGYTF.